This is a list of T cell receptor beta chains from one sample in a study of identifying expanded T cells in peripheral blood. Clones were sequenced by immunoSEQ multiplex PCR, and TCRdb holds only the in-frame ones, with some missing. The sample includes 100,000 to 150,000 clones, around 88% of them seen just once. The sample was blood. The receptors here all came from a person between 18 and 75 years old in good health. CDR3s include the opening cysteine and the closing phenylalanine or tryptophan. The D gene is left open where the match is weak. Clone size is stated in some rows and not others, as once, few, many or a class when expanded.

CDR3,DNA,V,D,size,J
CASSPRQDNEQFF,TGTGCCAGCAGCCCCCGACAGGACAATGAGCAGTTCTTC,TRBV7-9,-,-,TRBJ2-1
CASSQVGAGQETQYF,TGCGCCAGCAGCCAAGTCGGAGCGGGACAAGAGACCCAGTACTTC,TRBV4-3,TRBD2,-,TRBJ2-5
CASRRSGGAGANVLTF,TGTGCCAGCCGTCGGTCAGGGGGGGCTGGGGCCAACGTCCTGACTTTC,TRBV7-2,-,-,TRBJ2-6
CASSNRGTGENWETQYF,TGTGCCAGCAGCAATCGGGGGACAGGGGAAAATTGGGAGACCCAGTACTTC,TRBV5-4,TRBD1,-,TRBJ2-5
CASSAGSNQPQHF,TGTGCCAGCTCAGCCGGTAGCAATCAGCCCCAGCATTTT,TRBV18,-,few,TRBJ1-5
CSARVGHEQYF,TGCAGTGCTAGAGTAGGACACGAGCAGTACTTC,TRBV20-1,-,once,TRBJ2-7
CASIKGQGPYGYTF,TGTGCCAGTATTAAGGGACAGGGACCCTATGGCTACACCTTC,TRBV19,TRBD1,-,TRBJ1-2
CASDPLAGGNGGTDTQYF,TGTGCCAGTGACCCACTAGCGGGGGGCAACGGGGGCACAGATACGCAGTATTTT,TRBV19,TRBD2,once,TRBJ2-3
CASSSPGHAEAFF,TGTGCCAGCAGCTCACCGGGACACGCAGAAGCTTTCTTT,TRBV7-3,-,once,TRBJ1-1
CASSLGLSGANVLTF,TGTGCCAGCAGCTTAGGACTCTCTGGGGCCAACGTCCTGACTTTC,TRBV7-2,-,-,TRBJ2-6
CASSGRGTGYEQYF,TGTGCCAGCAGCGGGAGGGGGACAGGCTACGAGCAGTACTTC,TRBV9,TRBD1,few,TRBJ2-7
CASSLDGVGYTF,TGTGCCAGCAGCTTGGACGGAGTTGGCTACACCTTC,TRBV5-4,-,few,TRBJ1-2
CASSLGWRDIQYF,TGCGCCAGCAGCTTGGGGTGGAGAGACATTCAGTACTTC,TRBV5-1,-,-,TRBJ2-4
CASSGSSPGPDTQYF,TGTGCCAGCAGCGGGTCTTCACCAGGGCCAGATACGCAGTATTTT,TRBV2,-,-,TRBJ2-3
CASSVGLAGKETQYF,TGCGCCAGCAGCGTCGGACTAGCGGGGAAGGAGACCCAGTACTTC,TRBV5-1,TRBD2,-,TRBJ2-5